Each of the 21 T cell receptor beta chains below was sequenced from the same sample in a study of shared clonotypes between healthy human individuals. Data came from immunoSEQ multiplex PCR; TCRdb stores just in-frame clones and leaves some out. Of over 1.5 million clones listed, around 98% are singletons. Source material: naive CD4+ T cells sorted from blood. Stated subset: CD45RA+ positively selected. The receptors shown here come from a young man in good health.

The chain carries TRBV29-1 and TRBJ2-7, with 11 bases lining up with TRBD2. The CDR3 contains 15 residues. CDR1 SQVTM and CDR2 ANQGSEA come from the germline V gene. With V trimmed by 4 bases and J by 2 bases, 7 bases remained unmatched. The CDR3 loop is CSVGPRLAGTYEQYF. The DNA for the CDR3 is TGCAGCGTTGGCCCGCGACTAGCGGGGACCTACGAGCAGTACTTC.

This chain joins TRBV28 and TRBJ1-3; D is undetermined. There are 14 residues in the CDR3. Trimming left V 4 bases short and J 3 bases short, with 10 bases between. The germline CDR1 and CDR2 sequences are MDHEN and SYDVKM. CDR3 protein: CASSSGPVGNTIYF. The CDR3 nucleotides are TGTGCCAGCAGTTCTGGGCCCGTTGGAAACACCATATATTTT. Full variable domain (rest looked up from reference TRBV28 and TRBJ1-3): DVKVTQSSRYLVKRTGEKVFLECVQDMDHENMFWYRQDPGLGLRLIYFSYDVKMKEKGDIPEGYSVSREKKERFSLILESASTNQTSMYLCASSSGPVGNTIYFGEGSWLTVV.

This clone came up once. This sequence joins TRBV28 and TRBJ2-5; 7 bases agree with TRBD2. Germline CDR1 reads MDHEN; CDR2 reads SYDVKM. V lost 3 bases and J lost 5; bases outside the gene matches: 6. There are 14 residues in the CDR3. The CDR3 bases are TGTGCCAGCAGTTTGGTTCTCGGGGGGGAGACCCAGTACTTC. Translated: CASSLVLGGETQYF.

The chain links TRBV18 to TRBJ2-7; a weak D match, TRBD2 (6 bases). V lost 6 bases and J lost 3, with 21 bases in between. Germline V gene data show CDR1 as KGHSH and CDR2 as LQKENI. The CDR3 runs 16 residues. CDR3: CASSYGRRSHDYEQYF. Here the CDR3 DNA reads TGTGCCAGCTCCTATGGGAGGCGGTCGCATGACTACGAGCAGTACTTC.

A word on this clone: This sample also contains other DNA sequences that code for the same CDR3. The chain joins TRBV29-1 to TRBJ2-7; TRBD2 matches at 7 bases. Germline trimming cut 3 bases from V and 1 base from J; bases unmatched to any gene: 3. CDR3 size: 13 residues. Germline V lookup: CDR1 SQVTM, CDR2 ANQGSEA. This CDR3 reads CSVDGGGSYEQYF. CDR3 in DNA: TGCAGCGTTGATGGGGGGGGTTCCTACGAGCAGTACTTC.

J is TRBJ2-7 and V is TRBV11-2; the D gene is possibly TRBD1 (6 bases). The germline V and J ends were trimmed by 5 bases and 4 bases, with 12 bases remaining between them. Per the germline V gene, CDR1 is SGHAT and CDR2 is FQNNGV. The CDR3 covers 13 residues. CDR3 sequence reads: CASSRDMGYEQYF. The CDR3 DNA is TGTGCCAGCAGCCGGGACATGGGATACGAGCAGTACTTC.

The genes are TRBV5-1 and TRBJ2-5; D ambiguous. CDR1 and CDR2 (germline): SGHRS, YFSETQ. CDR3 length: 14 amino acids. V gave up 1 base and J gave up 1 base, with 8 bases separating them. The CDR3 DNA reads as TGCGCCAGCAGCTTGCCGTTGTCCCAAGAGACCCAGTACTTC. It encodes CASSLPLSQETQYF.

The chain uses TRBV9 and TRBJ2-3; tentatively, D is TRBD1 (6 bases). With 1 base removed from V and 1 base from J, the gap between germline ends came to 10 bases. The CDR3 extends over 15 amino acids. From germline, CDR1 is SGDLS and CDR2 YYNGEE. CDR3 residues: CASSVHAGGTDTQYF. In nucleotides, the CDR3 is TGTGCCAGCAGCGTACATGCAGGGGGCACAGATACGCAGTATTTT.

The chain employs TRBV5-4 and TRBJ2-7, with 10 nucleotides matching TRBD2. Looked up from germline, CDR1 is SGHNT and CDR2 is YYREEE (reference sequence). This CDR3 contains 15 residues. The V segment lost 0 bases and the J segment 3 bases; nucleotides outside the gene matches: 3. CDR3 amino acids: CASSLASGGFYEQYF. The DNA for the CDR3 is TGTGCCAGCAGCTTGGCTAGCGGGGGCTTCTACGAGCAGTACTTC.

The chain carries TRBV9 and TRBJ2-7; D gene uncertain. V was shortened by 4 bases and J by 0 bases, with 11 bases between the two germline ends. This CDR3 comprises 14 residues. CDR1 and CDR2 (germline): SGDLS, YYNGEE. CDR3 sequence: CASSTSGYSYEQYF. The DNA for the CDR3 is TGTGCCAGCAGCACCTCAGGTTACTCCTACGAGCAGTACTTC.

The chain is built from TRBV5-6 and TRBJ1-2; D is unclear. In germline, CDR1 is SGHDT, CDR2 YYEEEE. The V and J ends lost 9 bases and 6 bases respectively, with 18 bases between them. The CDR3 runs to 13 residues. In DNA, the CDR3 is TGTGCCACCACCCGTTCGGGAATGGATGGCTACACCTTC. This translates into CATTRSGMDGYTF.

The gene calls are TRBV28 and TRBJ2-7; TRBD2 agrees at 8 bases. The V segment lost 5 bases and the J segment 1 base; nucleotides outside the gene matches: 4. The CDR3 loop spans 14 amino acids. CDR1 MDHEN and CDR2 SYDVKM come from the germline V gene. The CDR3 protein is CASSRRGGSYEQYF. For the CDR3, the DNA is TGTGCCAGCAGTCGACGGGGGGGTTCCTACGAGCAGTACTTC.

This chain links TRBV5-4 with TRBJ2-4; D perhaps matches TRBD1 (6 bases). The CDR3 spans 16 residues. The germline V gene encodes CDR1 SGHNT and CDR2 YYREEE (reference sequence). Trimming shortened V by 4 bases and J by 9 bases, and 23 bases separated the two germline ends. The chain's CDR3 is CASSKEPDSSRPIQYF. The CDR3 DNA reads as TGTGCCAGCAGCAAAGAACCGGACAGTTCTCGACCCATTCAGTACTTC.

The V gene is TRBV5-1, the J gene TRBJ2-7; maybe TRBD1 (6 bases). Germline CDR1 reads SGHRS; CDR2 reads YFSETQ. The CDR3 loop spans 11 amino acids. The V and J ends lost 8 bases and 6 bases respectively, with 12 bases between them. The CDR3 here is CASRTGIEQYF. CDR3 bases: TGCGCCAGTCGAACAGGGATCGAGCAGTACTTC. Full variable domain (outside the CDR3, taken from reference TRBV5-1 and TRBJ2-7): KAGVTQTPRYLIKTRGQQVTLSCSPISGHRSVSWYQQTPGQGLQFLFEYFSETQRNKGNFPGRFSGRQFSNSRSEMNVSTLELGDSALYLCASRTGIEQYFGPGTRLTVT.

The chain joins TRBV10-3 to TRBJ2-2; D unresolved. This CDR3 region has 11 residues. V was pared by 6 bases and J by 7 bases, with 6 bases between. Germline V gene sequence: CDR1 ENHRY, CDR2 SYGVKD. The CDR3 loop is CAISAIGELFF. CDR3 sequence (DNA): TGTGCCATCAGCGCGATCGGGGAGCTGTTTTTT.

V is TRBV28 and J is TRBJ2-1; D remains unclear. V shed 6 bases and J shed 10 bases, with 10 bases lying between them. Germline V gene data show CDR1 as MDHEN and CDR2 as SYDVKM. This CDR3 has 11 amino acids. The CDR3 spells CASSPRREQFF. CDR3 in DNA: TGTGCCAGCAGCCCAAGGCGAGAGCAGTTCTTC. Using reference TRBV28 and TRBJ2-1 for the parts outside the CDR3, the full variable domain is DVKVTQSSRYLVKRTGEKVFLECVQDMDHENMFWYRQDPGLGLRLIYFSYDVKMKEKGDIPEGYSVSREKKERFSLILESASTNQTSMYLCASSPRREQFFGPGTRLTVL.

The rearrangement uses TRBV29-1 and TRBJ1-1; D gene unclear. Trimming cost V 7 bases and J 8 bases, with 11 bases left between them. The CDR3 is made up of 10 amino acids. The germline CDR1 and CDR2 sequences are SQVTM and ANQGSEA. For the CDR3, the DNA is TGCAGCGCACTCCCGGGGGAAGCTTTCTTT. Protein sequence: CSALPGEAFF.

In its sample, this clone was seen once. The chain carries TRBV5-1 and TRBJ2-5; 8 bases fit TRBD1. J gave up 5 bases and V 8 bases, and 11 bases lay outside the gene matches. The germline V gene encodes CDR1 SGHRS and CDR2 YFSETQ. The CDR3 runs 14 residues. The CDR3 DNA reads TGCGCCAGTCGCCGGGCAGGGGGCGATGAGACCCAGTACTTC. Its translation is CASRRAGGDETQYF.

The chain links TRBV25-1 to TRBJ2-1; 7 bases are a match to TRBD2. Germline assignment: CDR1 MGHDK and CDR2 SYGVNS. The J segment lost 2 bases and the V segment lost 4 bases, leaving 5 bases of the junction unmatched. The CDR3 runs to 15 residues. In DNA form, the CDR3 reads TGTGCCAGCAGTGCAGCGGGAAGGCCCTACAATGAGCAGTTCTTC. This sequence encodes CASSAAGRPYNEQFF.

The chain is built from TRBV27 and TRBJ1-2; no definite D call. CDR3 length equals 14 residues. Germline V lookup: CDR1 MNHEY, CDR2 SMNVEV (reference sequence). Trimming shortened V by 2 bases and J by 6 bases, and 13 bases separated the two germline ends. In DNA, the CDR3 is TGTGCCAGCAGTTTACTTGGACGAGGAGATGGCTACACCTTC. It yields the protein CASSLLGRGDGYTF.

This clone has just one count. The V gene is TRBV5-4, the J gene TRBJ2-2; TRBD2 matches 8 bases. Germline V CDR1 and CDR2: SGHNT, YYREEE (reference sequence). This CDR3 region has 17 residues. The V segment lost 0 bases and the J segment 6 bases; nucleotides outside the gene matches: 10. The CDR3, as DNA: TGTGCCAGCAGCTTGGGATTTGCGGGAGGTGACGCCGGGGAGCTGTTTTTT. It codes for CASSLGFAGGDAGELFF.